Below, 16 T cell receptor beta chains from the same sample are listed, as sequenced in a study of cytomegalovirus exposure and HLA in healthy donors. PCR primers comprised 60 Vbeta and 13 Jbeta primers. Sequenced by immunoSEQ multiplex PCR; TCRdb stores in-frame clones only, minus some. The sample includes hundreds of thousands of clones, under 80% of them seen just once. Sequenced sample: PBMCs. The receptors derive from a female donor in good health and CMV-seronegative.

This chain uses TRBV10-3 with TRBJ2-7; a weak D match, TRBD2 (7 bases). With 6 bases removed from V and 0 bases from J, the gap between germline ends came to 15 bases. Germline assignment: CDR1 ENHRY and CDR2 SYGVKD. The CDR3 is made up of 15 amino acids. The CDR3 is CAISGGGGSSYEQYF. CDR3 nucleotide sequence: TGTGCCATCAGCGGAGGGGGGGGGAGCTCCTACGAGCAGTACTTC.

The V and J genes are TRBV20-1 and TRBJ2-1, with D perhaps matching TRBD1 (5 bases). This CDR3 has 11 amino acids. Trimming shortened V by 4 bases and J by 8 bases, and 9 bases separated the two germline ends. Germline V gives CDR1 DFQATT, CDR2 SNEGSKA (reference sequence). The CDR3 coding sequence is TGCAGTGCTAAGAAGGGGTATGAGCAGTTCTTC. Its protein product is CSAKKGYEQFF.

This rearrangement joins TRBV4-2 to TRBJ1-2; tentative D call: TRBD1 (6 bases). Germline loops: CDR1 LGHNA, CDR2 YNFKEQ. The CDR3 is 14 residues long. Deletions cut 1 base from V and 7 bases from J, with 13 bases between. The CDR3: CASSQGGGAFGYTF. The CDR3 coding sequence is TGTGCCAGCAGCCAAGGGGGGGGCGCATTTGGCTACACCTTC.

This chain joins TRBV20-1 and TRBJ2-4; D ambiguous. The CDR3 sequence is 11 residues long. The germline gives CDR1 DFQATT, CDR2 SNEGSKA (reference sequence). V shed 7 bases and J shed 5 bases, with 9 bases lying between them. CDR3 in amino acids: CSVDSENIQYF. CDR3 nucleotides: TGCAGTGTAGATTCCGAAAACATTCAGTACTTC.

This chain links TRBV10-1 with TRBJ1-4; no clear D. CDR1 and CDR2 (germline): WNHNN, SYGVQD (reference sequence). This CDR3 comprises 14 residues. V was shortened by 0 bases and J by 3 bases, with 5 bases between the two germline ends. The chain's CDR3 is CASSESQSNEKLFF. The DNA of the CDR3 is TGCGCCAGCAGTGAGTCCCAGTCTAATGAAAAACTGTTTTTT.

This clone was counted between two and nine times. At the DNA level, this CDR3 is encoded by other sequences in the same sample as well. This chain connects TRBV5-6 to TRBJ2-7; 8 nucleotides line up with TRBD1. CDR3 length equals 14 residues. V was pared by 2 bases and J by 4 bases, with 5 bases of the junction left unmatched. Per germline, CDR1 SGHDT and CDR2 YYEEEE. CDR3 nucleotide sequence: TGTGCCAGCAGCTTCGGGACAGGAAAATACGAGCAGTACTTC. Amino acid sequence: CASSFGTGKYEQYF.

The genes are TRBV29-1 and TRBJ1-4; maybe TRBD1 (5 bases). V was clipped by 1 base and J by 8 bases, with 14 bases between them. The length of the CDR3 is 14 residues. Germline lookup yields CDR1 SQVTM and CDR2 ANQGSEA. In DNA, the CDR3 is TGCAGCGTTGAAGTCCGGGGGGAGCGCGAAAAACTGTTTTTT. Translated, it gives CSVEVRGEREKLFF. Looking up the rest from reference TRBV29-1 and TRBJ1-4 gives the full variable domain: SAVISQKPSRDICQRGTSLTIQCQVDSQVTMMFWYRQQPGQSLTLIATANQGSEATYESGFVIDKFPISRPNLTFSTLTVSNMSPEDSSIYLCSVEVRGEREKLFFGSGTQLSVL.

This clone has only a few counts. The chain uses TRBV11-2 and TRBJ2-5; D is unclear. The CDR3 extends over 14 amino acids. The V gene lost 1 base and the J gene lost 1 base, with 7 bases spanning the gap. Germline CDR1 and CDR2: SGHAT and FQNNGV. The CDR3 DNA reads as TGTGCCAGCAGCTTAGGAGGCCGCCAAGAGACCCAGTACTTC. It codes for CASSLGGRQETQYF.

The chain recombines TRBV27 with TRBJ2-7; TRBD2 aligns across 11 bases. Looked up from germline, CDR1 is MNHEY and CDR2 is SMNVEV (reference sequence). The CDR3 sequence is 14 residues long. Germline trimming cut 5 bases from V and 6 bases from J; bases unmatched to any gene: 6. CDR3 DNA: TGTGCCAGCAGTCCGGGACTAGCGGCGAGCGAGCAGTACTTC. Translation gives CASSPGLAASEQYF.

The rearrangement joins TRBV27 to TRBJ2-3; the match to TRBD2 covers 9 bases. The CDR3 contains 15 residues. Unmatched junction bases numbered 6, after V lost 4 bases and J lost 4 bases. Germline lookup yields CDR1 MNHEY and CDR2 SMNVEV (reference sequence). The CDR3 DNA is TGTGCCAGCAGTTCTAGCGGGACAGCCCCAGATACGCAGTATTTT. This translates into CASSSSGTAPDTQYF.

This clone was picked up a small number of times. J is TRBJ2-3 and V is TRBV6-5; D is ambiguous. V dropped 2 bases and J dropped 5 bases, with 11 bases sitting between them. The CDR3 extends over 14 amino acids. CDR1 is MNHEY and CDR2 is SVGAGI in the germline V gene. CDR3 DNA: TGTGCCAGCAGTTACGCCAGAACAGAAGATACGCAGTATTTT. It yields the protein CASSYARTEDTQYF.

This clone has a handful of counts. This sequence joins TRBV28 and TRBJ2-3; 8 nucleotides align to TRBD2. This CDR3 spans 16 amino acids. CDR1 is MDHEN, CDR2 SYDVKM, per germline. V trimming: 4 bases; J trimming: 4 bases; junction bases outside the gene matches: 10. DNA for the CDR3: TGTGCCAGCAGTTCCCCCACTAGCGGAGTTGCAGATACGCAGTATTTT. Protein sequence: CASSSPTSGVADTQYF.

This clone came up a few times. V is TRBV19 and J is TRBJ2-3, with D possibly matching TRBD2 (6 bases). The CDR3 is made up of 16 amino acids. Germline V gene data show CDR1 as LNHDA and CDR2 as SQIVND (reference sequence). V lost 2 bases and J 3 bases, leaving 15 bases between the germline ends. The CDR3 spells CASSIRGRAGTDTQYF. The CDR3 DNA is TGTGCCAGTAGTATACGAGGGAGAGCGGGTACAGATACGCAGTATTTT. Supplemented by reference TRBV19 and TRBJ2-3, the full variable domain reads DGGITQSPKYLFRKEGQNVTLSCEQNLNHDAMYWYRQDPGQGLRLIYYSQIVNDFQKGDIAEGYSVSREKKESFPLTVTSAQKNPTAFYLCASSIRGRAGTDTQYFGPGTRLTVL.

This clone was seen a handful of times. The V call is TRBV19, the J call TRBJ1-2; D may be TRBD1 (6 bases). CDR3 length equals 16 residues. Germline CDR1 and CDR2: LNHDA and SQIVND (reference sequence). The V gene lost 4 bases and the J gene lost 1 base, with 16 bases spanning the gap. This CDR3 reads CASSKDGTPLNYGYTF. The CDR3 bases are TGTGCCAGTAGTAAAGACGGGACACCTCTTAACTATGGCTACACCTTC.

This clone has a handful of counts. The DNA for the CDR3 is TGTGCCTGGAGTAAGGGGACAGCTGGGGCCAACGTCCTGACTTTC. Amino acids: CAWSKGTAGANVLTF. The chain joins TRBV30 to TRBJ2-6, with TRBD1 identical over 7 bases. CDR1 GTSNPN and CDR2 SVGIG come from the germline V gene (reference sequence). The CDR3 consists of 15 residues. Trimming took 2 bases from V and 2 from J; bases not matched to a gene: 3.

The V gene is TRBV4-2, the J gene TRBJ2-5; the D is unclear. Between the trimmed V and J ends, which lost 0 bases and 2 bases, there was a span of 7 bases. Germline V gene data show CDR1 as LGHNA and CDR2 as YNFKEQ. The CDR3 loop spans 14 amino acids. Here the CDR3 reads CASSQDWQQETQYF. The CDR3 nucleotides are TGTGCCAGCAGCCAAGATTGGCAGCAAGAGACCCAGTACTTC.